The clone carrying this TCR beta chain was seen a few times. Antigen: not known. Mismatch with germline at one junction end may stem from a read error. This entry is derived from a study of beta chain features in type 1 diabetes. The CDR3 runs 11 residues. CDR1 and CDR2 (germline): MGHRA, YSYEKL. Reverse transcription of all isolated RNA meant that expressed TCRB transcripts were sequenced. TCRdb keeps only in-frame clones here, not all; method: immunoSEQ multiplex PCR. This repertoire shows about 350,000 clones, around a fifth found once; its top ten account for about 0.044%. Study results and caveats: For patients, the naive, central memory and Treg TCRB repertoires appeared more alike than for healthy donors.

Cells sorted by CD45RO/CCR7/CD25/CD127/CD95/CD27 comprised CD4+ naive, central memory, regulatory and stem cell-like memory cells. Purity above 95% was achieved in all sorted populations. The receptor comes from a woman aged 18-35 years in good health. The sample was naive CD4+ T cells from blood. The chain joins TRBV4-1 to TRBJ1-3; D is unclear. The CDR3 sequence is CASSQNPRRRF. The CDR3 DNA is TGCGCCAGCAGCCAAAACCCCCGTCGGAGATTT.